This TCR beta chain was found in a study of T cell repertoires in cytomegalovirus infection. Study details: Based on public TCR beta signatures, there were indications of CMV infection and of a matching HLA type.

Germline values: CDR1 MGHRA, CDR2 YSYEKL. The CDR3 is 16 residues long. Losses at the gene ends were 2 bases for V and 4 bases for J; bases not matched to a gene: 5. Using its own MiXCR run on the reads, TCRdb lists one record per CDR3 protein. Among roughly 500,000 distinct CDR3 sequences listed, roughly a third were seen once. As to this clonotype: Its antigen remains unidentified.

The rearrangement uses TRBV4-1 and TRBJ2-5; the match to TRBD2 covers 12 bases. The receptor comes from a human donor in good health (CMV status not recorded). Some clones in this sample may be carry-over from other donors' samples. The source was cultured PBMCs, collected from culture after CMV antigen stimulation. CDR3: CASSQLAGGPGETQYF. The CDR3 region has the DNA TGCGCCAGCAGCCAACTAGCGGGAGGGCCGGGAGAGACCCAGTACTTC.